The source of this T cell receptor (beta chain) is a study of blood T cell repertoires in COVID-19. Across the whole study: Acute and convalescent COVID-19 specimens originated in the United States, Italy and Spain. T cells, B-cell-depleted T cells, or PBMCs supplied cDNA or gDNA.

The CDR3 extends over 14 amino acids. CDR1 MNHEY and CDR2 SMNVEV come from the germline V gene (reference sequence). With 6 bases clipped from V and 3 bases from J, the junction kept 5 bases outside the gene matches. How the authors handled the data: Quantification of nucleated cells was approximated via reference gene primer amplification. Sequencing was performed with immunoSEQ multiplex PCR; in TCRdb, only in-frame clones are kept and a portion is missing. V, J and clone size derive from that table, while D and trimming were established from the DNA sequence. Altogether about 250,000 clones are present, nearly 90% being singletons, with the ten largest covering 3%.

Material for sequencing was peripheral blood. J is TRBJ2-1 and V is TRBV27; 7 bases fit TRBD1. The clonotype comes from a man between 18 and 35 years old with active or convalescent COVID-19. CDR3 sequence (DNA): TGTGCCAGCAGCCCGACAGGGATCTACAATGAGCAGTTCTTC. Its protein is CASSPTGIYNEQFF.